Below are 27 T cell receptor beta chains sequenced from a single sample in a study of cytomegalovirus exposure and HLA in healthy donors. PCR primers comprised 60 Vbeta and 13 Jbeta primers. The protocol was immunoSEQ multiplex PCR, while the TCRdb copy is restricted to in-frame clones and leaves out a portion. The repertoire consists of 150,000 or so clones, with around 75% occurring once and the leading ten covering around 3.1%. The sequencing sample was made of PBMCs. The receptor source for this set is a male donor in good health and CMV-seronegative.

On this clone itself: Mismatch with germline at one junction end may stem from a read error. The J gene is TRBJ2-7, the V gene TRBV7-7; 14 bases map to TRBD2. From germline, CDR1 is SSHAT and CDR2 FNYEAQ (reference sequence). The CDR3 has 17 amino acids. CDR3 in amino acids: CASSLGTSGGHRDEQYF. The CDR3 DNA sequence: TGTGCTAGCAGCTTAGGGACTAGCGGGGGACACCGCGACGAGCAGTACTTC.

The J gene is TRBJ1-1, the V gene TRBV5-1; perhaps TRBD1 as D (6 bases). Germline lookup yields CDR1 SGHRS and CDR2 YFSETQ. V lost 3 bases, J lost 0 bases, and 15 bases lay in between. The CDR3 loop spans 16 amino acids. The CDR3 nucleotides are TGCGCCAGCAGCTCGATTCAACAGGGCTTGAACACTGAAGCTTTCTTT. Translation: CASSSIQQGLNTEAFF. Using reference TRBV5-1 and TRBJ1-1 for the parts outside the CDR3, the full variable domain is KAGVTQTPRYLIKTRGQQVTLSCSPISGHRSVSWYQQTPGQGLQFLFEYFSETQRNKGNFPGRFSGRQFSNSRSEMNVSTLELGDSALYLCASSSIQQGLNTEAFFGQGTRLTVV.

The gene calls are TRBV6-4 and TRBJ2-1; 10 positions match TRBD2. Trimming at V came to 4 bases and at J to 8 bases, leaving 8 bases not matched to a gene. This CDR3 has 15 amino acids. The germline gives CDR1 MRHNA, CDR2 SNTAGT. CDR3: CASSVAGGRRDEQFF. CDR3 DNA sequence: TGTGCCAGCAGTGTAGCGGGGGGCCGTCGGGATGAGCAGTTCTTC.

V gene TRBV7-9 combines with J gene TRBJ2-3, with D possibly TRBD2 on 5 matching bases. With 5 bases removed from V and 3 bases from J, the gap between germline ends came to 15 bases. CDR1 and CDR2 (germline): SEHNR, FQNEAQ (reference sequence). The CDR3 is 15 residues long. This CDR3 is CASSPKTEGTDTQYF. CDR3 DNA: TGTGCCAGCAGCCCTAAGACCGAGGGAACAGATACGCAGTATTTT.

This chain joins TRBV18 and TRBJ2-4; 7 nucleotides line up with TRBD1. The germline gives CDR1 KGHSH, CDR2 LQKENI. The V gene end was trimmed by 3 bases and the J gene end by 1 base; junction bases not matched to a gene: 3. The CDR3 has 15 amino acids. The CDR3 loop is CASSPQGVAKNIQYF. The DNA of the CDR3 is TGTGCCAGCTCACCCCAGGGGGTTGCCAAAAACATTCAGTACTTC.

The chain joins TRBV11-3 to TRBJ2-3; 13 bases fit TRBD2. V lost 5 bases to trimming and J lost 10 bases; unmatched junction nucleotides: 9. The CDR3 contains 15 residues. Germline V CDR1 and CDR2: SGHNT, YENEEA. CDR3 protein: CASSLGTSGTDAQYF. The CDR3 DNA reads as TGTGCCAGCAGCCTCGGGACTAGCGGGACCGATGCGCAGTATTTT.

J is TRBJ1-5 and V is TRBV2; TRBD1 might be the D (5 bases). CDR1 is SNHLY, CDR2 FYNNEI, per germline. CDR3 length: 16 amino acids. Trimming pared 4 bases from V and 6 bases from J, leaving 19 bases between. In nucleotides, the CDR3 is TGTGCCAGCAGTGTCCTGGGGGGAGAGTGGAGTCAGCCCCAGCATTTT. This encodes CASSVLGGEWSQPQHF.

The chain carries TRBV5-1 and TRBJ2-7; 8 positions agree with TRBD1. The CDR3 runs 14 residues. V gave up 0 bases and J gave up 5 bases; unmatched junction bases: 4. Germline assignment: CDR1 SGHRS and CDR2 YFSETQ. The CDR3 DNA reads TGCGCCAGCAGCTTGGGTCGGACAGGGAACGAGCAGTACTTC. It is translated as CASSLGRTGNEQYF.

The gene calls are TRBV6-5 and TRBJ1-3; D remains ambiguous. Germline V CDR1 and CDR2: MNHEY, SVGAGI. This CDR3 has 11 residues. Trimming shortened V by 10 bases and J by 4 bases, and 8 bases separated the two germline ends. CDR3 nucleotides: TGTGCCACTCGCCGGGGAAACACCATATATTTT. This gives the protein CATRRGNTIYF.

The DNA for the CDR3 is TGTGCCAGCCAATCCTATGGCTACACCTTC. It specifies CASQSYGYTF. The gene calls are TRBV6-6 and TRBJ1-2; D gene unclear. The germline gives CDR1 MNHNY, CDR2 SVGAGI (reference sequence). V was trimmed by 8 bases and J by 4 bases, leaving 5 bases between them. The CDR3 extends over 10 amino acids.

This rearrangement joins TRBV30 to TRBJ1-2; D is unclear. The CDR3 length is 13 residues. Germline CDR1 is GTSNPN and CDR2 is SVGIG (reference sequence). V was clipped by 2 bases and J by 8 bases, with 15 bases between them. CDR3 in DNA: TGTGCCTGGAGTACGTCGGGTTCGGAGGGCTACACCTTC. Protein sequence: CAWSTSGSEGYTF.

For this clone: One end of the junction varies from germline; a read error may be responsible. The chain employs TRBV7-7 and TRBJ2-5, with unresolved D. The CDR3 contains 14 residues. Germline V gene data show CDR1 as SSHAT and CDR2 as FNYEAQ (reference sequence). The CDR3 loop reads CASSLGGSQETQYF. As DNA, the CDR3 is TGTGCTAGCAGCTTAGGTGGCAGCCAAGAGACCCAGTACTTC.

The chain recombines TRBV11-2 with TRBJ2-7; 8 bases fit TRBD2. J lost 2 bases, V lost 1 base, and 7 bases had no gene match. This CDR3 has 16 amino acids. The germline CDR1 and CDR2 sequences are SGHAT and FQNNGV. The chain's CDR3 is CASSLGLTGGPYEQYF. DNA for the CDR3: TGTGCCAGCAGCTTAGGATTGACGGGAGGGCCCTACGAGCAGTACTTC.

The chain uses TRBV30 and TRBJ2-4, with D uncertain. The V and J ends lost 3 bases and 0 bases respectively, with 12 bases between them. Germline V CDR1 and CDR2: GTSNPN, SVGIG (reference sequence). The CDR3 totals 15 residues. The CDR3 loop reads CAWSPKWLAKNIQYF. The CDR3 DNA follows: TGTGCCTGGAGCCCCAAATGGCTAGCCAAAAACATTCAGTACTTC.

With respect to this clone: Other DNA variants within this sample encode the same CDR3. The rearrangement uses TRBV7-2 and TRBJ2-7; the D is unclear. Per the germline V gene, CDR1 is SGHTA and CDR2 is FQGNSA. The V end lost 1 base, the J end lost 2 bases, and 6 bases lay between the germline ends. This CDR3 has 13 residues. The CDR3 is CASSLDSTYEQYF. CDR3 DNA: TGTGCCAGCAGCTTAGACAGCACCTACGAGCAGTACTTC.

The chain has TRBV28 and TRBJ2-1, with TRBD1 matching over 10 bases. The germline V gene encodes CDR1 MDHEN and CDR2 SYDVKM. The CDR3 spans 13 residues. V dropped 6 bases and J dropped 5; count of bases not matched to a gene: 1. The CDR3 sequence: CASRTGGHNEQFF. In DNA form, the CDR3 reads TGTGCCAGCAGGACAGGGGGCCACAATGAGCAGTTCTTC. Drawing the rest from reference TRBV28 and TRBJ2-1, the complete variable domain is DVKVTQSSRYLVKRTGEKVFLECVQDMDHENMFWYRQDPGLGLRLIYFSYDVKMKEKGDIPEGYSVSREKKERFSLILESASTNQTSMYLCASRTGGHNEQFFGPGTRLTVL.

V usage is TRBV19 and J usage is TRBJ2-1, with no clear D. The ends were cut back, 3 bases at V and 5 bases at J, with 8 bases in the middle. CDR1 is LNHDA, CDR2 SQIVND, per germline (reference sequence). The length of the CDR3 is 13 residues. CDR3 loop: CASSMRRDNEQFF. Here the CDR3 DNA reads TGTGCCAGTAGTATGAGGAGAGACAATGAGCAGTTCTTC.

J is TRBJ2-1 and V is TRBV2; 7 bases map to TRBD2. Losses at the gene ends were 5 bases for V and 2 bases for J; bases not matched to a gene: 9. This CDR3 is 16 amino acids long. Germline lookup yields CDR1 SNHLY and CDR2 FYNNEI. The CDR3 DNA reads TGTGCCAGCAGTTTAGTAGGCGCGGGGGCCTACAATGAGCAGTTCTTC. Amino acid sequence: CASSLVGAGAYNEQFF.

The rearrangement joins TRBV5-1 to TRBJ2-7, with a weak D call TRBD1 (6 bases). V was clipped by 2 bases and J by 2 bases, with 8 bases between them. This CDR3 is built from 13 residues. Germline lookup yields CDR1 SGHRS and CDR2 YFSETQ. This chain's CDR3 is CASSFTGTYEQYF. CDR3 nucleotides: TGCGCCAGCAGCTTCACAGGGACCTACGAGCAGTACTTC. Full variable domain (outside the CDR3, taken from reference TRBV5-1 and TRBJ2-7): KAGVTQTPRYLIKTRGQQVTLSCSPISGHRSVSWYQQTPGQGLQFLFEYFSETQRNKGNFPGRFSGRQFSNSRSEMNVSTLELGDSALYLCASSFTGTYEQYFGPGTRLTVT.

This sequence joins TRBV9 and TRBJ1-2, with D possibly being TRBD1 (6 bases). Trimming cost V 3 bases and J 2 bases, with 14 bases left between them. The V gene's germline CDR1 is SGDLS and CDR2 YYNGEE. This CDR3 contains 15 residues. The CDR3 sequence: CASSAGDTRNYGYTF. As DNA, the CDR3 is TGTGCCAGCAGCGCCGGGGACACCCGGAACTATGGCTACACCTTC.

The J gene is TRBJ1-1, the V gene TRBV19; D may be TRBD1 (5 bases). Per germline, CDR1 LNHDA and CDR2 SQIVND (reference sequence). The V gene lost 5 bases and the J gene lost 0 bases, with 19 bases spanning the gap. The CDR3 length is 17 residues. This CDR3 is CASSLGRGFVMNTEAFF. The CDR3 coding sequence is TGTGCCAGTAGTTTAGGACGGGGGTTCGTGATGAACACTGAAGCTTTCTTT.

As to this clone: The identical CDR3 is also encoded by other nucleotide sequences in the sample. The chain couples TRBV10-3 to TRBJ1-2; 9 nucleotides agree with TRBD1. The junction had 6 bases not matched to a gene; V was cut back by 4 bases and J by 3 bases. This CDR3 has 15 amino acids. Germline assignment: CDR1 ENHRY and CDR2 SYGVKD. The CDR3 DNA sequence: TGTGCCATCAGTGGGGGGACAGGGTTGGACTATGGCTACACCTTC. This codes for CAISGGTGLDYGYTF.

V and J are TRBV5-6 and TRBJ1-2; D ambiguous. The V gene lost 4 bases and the J gene lost 3 bases, with 13 bases spanning the gap. This CDR3 is built from 14 residues. In germline, CDR1 is SGHDT, CDR2 YYEEEE. The CDR3 DNA follows: TGTGCCAGCAGCCCTAGCCCGAACGACTATGGCTACACCTTC. Translating gives CASSPSPNDYGYTF.

CDR3 DNA: TGTGCCAGCAGAGGGGGTTCAGGTGGCTACACCTTC. As protein: CASRGGSGGYTF. The chain is built from TRBV28 and TRBJ1-2, with a possible D match to TRBD1 (6 bases). This CDR3 is built from 12 residues. Trimming stripped 6 bases from V and 7 bases from J, with 12 bases between. Germline V lookup: CDR1 MDHEN, CDR2 SYDVKM.

Details on this clone: The same CDR3 is also encoded by other DNA sequences in this sample. The chain couples TRBV18 to TRBJ1-1; D not resolved. Germline CDR1 reads KGHSH; CDR2 reads LQKENI. This CDR3 is built from 13 residues. Trimming cost V 3 bases and J 0 bases, with 5 bases left between them. This chain's CDR3 is CASSPGVNTEAFF. CDR3 coding DNA: TGTGCCAGCTCACCGGGCGTGAACACTGAAGCTTTCTTT.

The chain recombines TRBV28 with TRBJ1-6; TRBD1 matches at 8 bases. Trimming took 0 bases from V and 7 from J; bases not matched to a gene: 2. Germline loops: CDR1 MDHEN, CDR2 SYDVKM. This CDR3 contains 15 residues. CDR3 loop: CASSLWTGENSPLHF. The DNA of the CDR3 is TGTGCCAGCAGTTTATGGACAGGGGAGAATTCACCCCTCCACTTT.

The V and J genes are TRBV28 and TRBJ2-1, with 9 positions matching TRBD1. The CDR3 has 15 amino acids. Germline V gene data show CDR1 as MDHEN and CDR2 as SYDVKM. The J segment lost 8 bases and the V segment lost 10 bases, leaving 15 bases of the junction unmatched. CDR3 residues: CATSSGTRTGDEQFF. The CDR3 DNA reads TGTGCCACCTCCTCGGGGACCCGGACAGGGGATGAGCAGTTCTTC.